This TCR beta chain was identified during a study of blood T cells in healthy people across ages. The study's findings and limits: Across samples, TCR beta diversity tracked strongly with naive T cell percentage.

Regarding this clonotype: The target antigen is unknown.

Together with a sample-barcoded 5' primer, a J-beta primer mix was included in a second PCR lasting about 6 to 11 cycles. Each sample provided no less than 2.5 million CDR3-containing paired-end reads. TCRdb passed the 5' RACE reads through MiXCR, listing each CDR3 protein once. The data show approximately 900,000 distinct CDR3 sequences, 40% to 60% seen once. The CDR3 is 16 residues long. The V gene's germline CDR1 is MNHEY and CDR2 SVGAGI. With V trimmed by 4 bases and J by 7 bases, 11 bases remained unmatched. The sample was blood. V is TRBV6-5 and J is TRBJ1-4; 8 bases agree with TRBD1. The TCR sequence derives from a man aged 30 to 45 in good health. This CDR3 reads CASSSSIVQGGEKLFF. For the CDR3, the DNA is TGTGCCAGCAGTTCCTCGATAGTACAGGGGGGTGAAAAACTGTTTTTT.